This T cell receptor beta chain stems from a study of T cells expressing NK-cell markers. Study-wide context: The study drew TCR beta repertoires from sorted CD3+CD56+NKG2C+, CD3+CD56+NKG2C- and CD3+CD56-NKG2C+ T cells. HCMV seropositivity characterized seven of the eight sequenced donors, and seronegativity one.

TCRdb re-called the 5' RACE reads; every CDR3 protein appears as one record, without DNA. The sample table sets out fewer than 550,000 distinct CDR3 sequences. CDR1 is SGHRS, CDR2 YFSETQ, per germline. The CDR3 covers 13 residues. The sequencing sample was made of blood T cells: a sorted CD56 or NKG2C T cell subset, CD4+ or CD8+ T cells, or bulk PBMC T cells (not recorded which). The chain is built from TRBV5-1 and TRBJ2-1; with no DNA, the TCRdb D assignment of TRBD1 cannot be verified. This sequence originates from a woman in her forties or fifties in good health. CDR3 loop: CASSSTTLLEQFF.